This TCR beta chain was recovered during a study of technical replicates of blood from a few donors. Trimming took 7 bases from V and 5 from J; bases not matched to a gene: 8. Germline V lookup: CDR1 LNHDA, CDR2 SQIVND (reference sequence). The CDR3 sequence is 15 residues long. Measured with immunoSEQ multiplex PCR; TCRdb has only the in-frame clones, and not every one. Of tens of thousands of clones listed, just under 95% are singletons. The chain joins TRBV19 to TRBJ1-1; TRBD1 matches 12 bases. The sample was T cells isolated from PBMCs. The origin of this receptor is a human donor in good health. The CDR3 protein is CASNPEGQGATEAFF. The CDR3 DNA sequence: TGTGCCAGTAATCCGGAGGGACAGGGGGCTACTGAAGCTTTCTTT.